These 20 T cell receptor beta chains came from one sample sequenced in a study of cytomegalovirus exposure and HLA in healthy donors. The PCR employed 60 Vbeta primers together with 13 Jbeta primers. Only in-frame clones appear in the TCRdb table, and some are missing; sequencing was by immunoSEQ multiplex PCR. The sample has about 160,000 clones, around 79% seen once. The sample consisted of PBMCs. These receptors came from a woman aged 40-49 years in good health and CMV-seropositive.

This rearrangement joins TRBV11-3 to TRBJ2-3; TRBD2 agrees at 14 bases. J was trimmed by 5 bases and V by 5 bases; bases with no gene match: 6. This CDR3 is 16 amino acids long. CDR1 SGHNT and CDR2 YENEEA come from the germline V gene. CDR3 sequence (DNA): TGTGCCAGCAGCCCCGGGACTAGCGGGGGTGTAGATACGCAGTATTTT. Its protein product is CASSPGTSGGVDTQYF.

This clone was seen just once. V gene TRBV2 combines with J gene TRBJ1-5, with 8 bases identical to TRBD1. The trim removed 8 bases at V and 0 bases at J, leaving 9 bases unmatched. The germline gives CDR1 SNHLY, CDR2 FYNNEI. The length of the CDR3 is 16 residues. The CDR3 loop is CASGGQGGYSNQPQHF. The CDR3 DNA is TGTGCCAGCGGAGGACAGGGAGGATATAGCAATCAGCCCCAGCATTTT.

The chain has TRBV27 and TRBJ1-3, with TRBD1 identical over 7 bases. Germline loops: CDR1 MNHEY, CDR2 SMNVEV (reference sequence). This CDR3 spans 14 amino acids. V shed 8 bases and J 2 bases; nucleotides not matched to a gene: 6. The CDR3 DNA follows: TGTGCCAGCGGCCGGGACAGTGCTGGAAACACCATATATTTT. It yields the protein CASGRDSAGNTIYF.

The chain is built from TRBV9 and TRBJ2-3; the match to TRBD1 covers 7 bases. The CDR3 runs to 15 residues. Germline-derived CDR1 and CDR2 are SGDLS and YYNGEE. With V trimmed by 0 bases and J by 4 bases, 5 bases remained unmatched. The CDR3 reads CASSVAYQGADTQYF. Written as DNA, the CDR3 is TGTGCCAGCAGCGTAGCTTACCAGGGGGCAGATACGCAGTATTTT.

This clone was picked up a small number of times. The chain recombines TRBV6-5 with TRBJ1-5, with a weak D call TRBD1 (6 bases). The CDR3 extends over 15 amino acids. Germline V gene lookup returns CDR1 MNHEY and CDR2 SVGAGI. The ends were cut back, 0 bases at V and 4 bases at J, with 10 bases in the middle. The CDR3 spells CASSYSQGPNQPQHF. CDR3 bases: TGTGCCAGCAGTTACTCCCAGGGGCCAAATCAGCCCCAGCATTTT.

This sequence joins TRBV19 and TRBJ1-2, with 10 bases identical to TRBD1. CDR3 length: 13 amino acids. The V gene's germline CDR1 is LNHDA and CDR2 SQIVND (reference sequence). The J segment lost 3 bases and the V segment lost 10 bases, leaving 5 bases of the junction unmatched. The CDR3 bases are TGTGCCACCCCGGGACAGGGGCACTATGGCTACACCTTC. This sequence encodes CATPGQGHYGYTF. Based on the CDR3 plus reference TRBV19 and TRBJ1-2, the full variable domain is DGGITQSPKYLFRKEGQNVTLSCEQNLNHDAMYWYRQDPGQGLRLIYYSQIVNDFQKGDIAEGYSVSREKKESFPLTVTSAQKNPTAFYLCATPGQGHYGYTFGSGTRLTVV.

The genes are TRBV5-4 and TRBJ2-1; a possible D gene is TRBD2 (6 bases). CDR1 and CDR2 (germline): SGHNT, YYREEE (reference sequence). CDR3 length: 15 residues. The V end lost 5 bases, the J end lost 0 bases, and 12 bases lay between the germline ends. This CDR3 reads CASSSRLVSYNEQFF. The CDR3 bases are TGTGCCAGCAGTTCCCGACTAGTCTCCTACAATGAGCAGTTCTTC.

J is TRBJ2-3 and V is TRBV5-8; 7 bases are shared with TRBD2. Losses at the gene ends were 6 bases for V and 6 bases for J; bases not matched to a gene: 13. Germline-derived CDR1 and CDR2 are SGHTS and YDEGEE. The CDR3 sequence is 15 residues long. CDR3 in amino acids: CASTWGGTFGDTQYF. For the CDR3, the DNA is TGTGCCAGCACCTGGGGGGGTACCTTCGGGGATACGCAGTATTTT.

The chain combines TRBV18 with TRBJ1-4, with 9 bases aligning to TRBD1. This CDR3 region has 15 residues. Germline CDR1 is KGHSH and CDR2 is LQKENI. The V gene end was trimmed by 3 bases and the J gene end by 5 bases; junction bases not matched to a gene: 4. CDR3 nucleotide sequence: TGTGCCAGCTCACCGGACAGGGGCGGAAATGAAAAACTGTTTTTT. Its protein is CASSPDRGGNEKLFF.

The rearrangement uses TRBV11-3 and TRBJ2-3; 13 bases line up with TRBD2. CDR1 is SGHNT and CDR2 is YENEEA in the germline V gene. The CDR3 totals 16 residues. J gave up 2 bases and V 3 bases, and 2 bases lay outside the gene matches. CDR3 sequence: CASSFGLAGDTDTQYF. The DNA for the CDR3 is TGTGCCAGCAGCTTCGGACTAGCGGGGGACACAGATACGCAGTATTTT.

This chain links TRBV5-6 with TRBJ2-3; 7 bases agree with TRBD2. CDR1 and CDR2 (germline): SGHDT, YYEEEE. The ends lost 4 bases at V and 2 bases at J; junction bases unmatched: 7. The CDR3 length is 15 residues. CDR3 sequence (DNA): TGTGCCAGCAGCCAAGGGGCGGGGGACACAGATACGCAGTATTTT. This gives the protein CASSQGAGDTDTQYF.

Of note for this clone: Other DNA sequences in the same sample also yield this CDR3. V and J are TRBV5-1 and TRBJ2-3; 7 bases align to TRBD1. The CDR3 runs 15 residues. J gave up 0 bases and V 3 bases, and 4 bases lay outside the gene matches. CDR1 SGHRS and CDR2 YFSETQ come from the germline V gene. DNA for the CDR3: TGCGCCAGCAGCTCGGACAGGACTAGCACAGATACGCAGTATTTT. Translated: CASSSDRTSTDTQYF.

This clone was observed once. The J gene is TRBJ1-1, the V gene TRBV7-9; weak D call: TRBD1 (6 bases). The CDR3 sequence is 13 residues long. Trimming stripped 4 bases from V and 8 bases from J, with 14 bases between. Germline CDR1 and CDR2: SEHNR and FQNEAQ (reference sequence). This chain's CDR3 is CASSSTGPGEAFF. DNA of the CDR3: TGTGCCAGCAGCTCTACAGGGCCAGGGGAAGCTTTCTTT.

The chain links TRBV19 to TRBJ2-7; TRBD1 aligns across 10 bases. The V gene's germline CDR1 is LNHDA and CDR2 SQIVND (reference sequence). Germline trimming cut 6 bases from V and 3 bases from J; bases unmatched to any gene: 8. The CDR3 has 15 residues. DNA of the CDR3: TGTGCCAGTAGCCCGGACAGGGGGACCTACTACGAGCAGTACTTC. This encodes CASSPDRGTYYEQYF.

The chain has TRBV5-1 and TRBJ2-5; possibly TRBD2 for D (6 bases). Per germline, CDR1 SGHRS and CDR2 YFSETQ. There are 13 residues in the CDR3. V was trimmed by 4 bases and J by 5 bases, leaving 12 bases between them. The CDR3 loop is CASSGRAGETQYF. The CDR3 DNA reads as TGCGCCAGCAGCGGCAGGGCGGGGGAGACCCAGTACTTC.

The chain is built from TRBV4-2 and TRBJ2-5, with 10 bases fitting TRBD2. The CDR3 loop spans 15 amino acids. V lost 4 bases to trimming and J lost 4 bases; unmatched junction nucleotides: 6. Germline-derived CDR1 and CDR2 are LGHNA and YNFKEQ. CDR3 DNA: TGTGCCAGCAGCCCCAGCGGGGGGGCGGGAGAGACCCAGTACTTC. Its protein is CASSPSGGAGETQYF.

This chain links TRBV9 with TRBJ1-5; 7 bases are a match to TRBD1. This CDR3 is built from 19 residues. V lost 5 bases to trimming and J lost 0 bases; unmatched junction nucleotides: 17. CDR1 and CDR2 from the germline V gene are SGDLS and YYNGEE. Here the CDR3 reads CASRDRTDEGDISNQPQHF. The CDR3 nucleotides are TGTGCCAGCAGGGACAGGACGGATGAGGGGGATATTAGCAATCAGCCCCAGCATTTT.

This clone showed up just once. The V gene is TRBV9, the J gene TRBJ2-1, with 8 bases aligning to TRBD1. Germline CDR1 and CDR2: SGDLS and YYNGEE. The trim removed 4 bases at V and 6 bases at J, leaving 12 bases unmatched. The CDR3 has 16 amino acids. The CDR3 region is CASSPIGGQASNEQFF. In DNA form, the CDR3 reads TGTGCCAGCAGCCCGATTGGGGGACAGGCTAGCAATGAGCAGTTCTTC.

The J gene is TRBJ1-4, the V gene TRBV5-1, with a tentative D call TRBD1 (6 bases). The germline V gene has CDR1 SGHRS and CDR2 YFSETQ. Trimming shortened V by 0 bases and J by 5 bases, and 11 bases separated the two germline ends. The CDR3 has 15 residues. CDR3 sequence: CASSLGRGGNEKLFF. In nucleotides, the CDR3 is TGCGCCAGCAGCTTGGGTAGGGGGGGGAATGAAAAACTGTTTTTT. Complete variable domain (other parts from reference TRBV5-1 and TRBJ1-4): KAGVTQTPRYLIKTRGQQVTLSCSPISGHRSVSWYQQTPGQGLQFLFEYFSETQRNKGNFPGRFSGRQFSNSRSEMNVSTLELGDSALYLCASSLGRGGNEKLFFGSGTQLSVL.

This clone is a singleton in its sample. The chain uses TRBV5-4 and TRBJ1-2, with 10 bases identical to TRBD1. This CDR3 is built from 13 residues. Germline lookup yields CDR1 SGHNT and CDR2 YYREEE (reference sequence). Trimming at V came to 5 bases and at J to 6 bases, leaving 4 bases not matched to a gene. CDR3 nucleotide sequence: TGTGCCAGCAGTCCGGGACAGGGGAATGGCTACACCTTC. Protein: CASSPGQGNGYTF.